Following are 18 T cell receptor beta chains from one sample sequenced in a study of early stage breast cancer tumors (dated by TCRdb to the late 2010s). Libraries were built with the immunoSEQ multiplex PCR assay. As stored in TCRdb, this immuneACCESS dataset retains in-frame rearrangements with V and J assigned. A fraction of the clones does not appear; measured against another copy, unresolved V genes explain less than half of the discrepancy, and the remainder lacks a known reason. This sample comprises tens of thousands of clones, roughly four fifths of them detected only once. In total, the top ten clones hold 4.5% to 5% of the sample. Sequences were obtained from blood. The receptors were gathered from a person in their forties with breast cancer.

This clone was detected only a few times. The chain recombines TRBV19 with TRBJ2-7, with 7 bases matching TRBD2. The V gene end was trimmed by 3 bases and the J gene end by 2 bases; junction bases not matched to a gene: 4. In germline, CDR1 is LNHDA, CDR2 SQIVND (reference sequence). The CDR3 consists of 14 residues. This CDR3 is CASSMALAAYEQYF. The DNA of the CDR3 is TGTGCCAGTAGTATGGCCCTAGCGGCCTACGAGCAGTACTTC. The full variable domain, its missing parts supplied by reference TRBV19 and TRBJ2-7, is DGGITQSPKYLFRKEGQNVTLSCEQNLNHDAMYWYRQDPGQGLRLIYYSQIVNDFQKGDIAEGYSVSREKKESFPLTVTSAQKNPTAFYLCASSMALAAYEQYFGPGTRLTVT.

By frequency in the sample, this clone is medium-sized. V is TRBV7-2 and J is TRBJ2-3, with 10 positions matching TRBD2. This CDR3 contains 16 residues. V lost 5 bases to trimming and J lost 3 bases; unmatched junction nucleotides: 8. CDR1 SGHTA and CDR2 FQGNSA come from the germline V gene. The CDR3 region is CASSTASGRRTDTQYF. The CDR3 nucleotides are TGTGCCAGCAGCACCGCTAGCGGGAGAAGAACAGATACGCAGTATTTT.

The rearrangement links TRBV2 to TRBJ2-2, with 13 nucleotides matching TRBD2. The CDR3 has 16 residues. Germline assignment: CDR1 SNHLY and CDR2 FYNNEI. The V and J ends lost 6 bases and 6 bases, in that order; junction bases with no gene match: 7. For the CDR3, the DNA is TGTGCCAGCAGGCAATCGGGACTAGCGGGGTCCGGGGAGCTGTTTTTT. Amino acid sequence: CASRQSGLAGSGELFF. The full variable domain, rest sourced from reference TRBV2 and TRBJ2-2, is EPEVTQTPSHQVTQMGQEVILRCVPISNHLYFYWYRQILGQKVEFLVSFYNNEISEKSEIFDDQFSVERPDGSNFTLKIRSTKLEDSAMYFCASRQSGLAGSGELFFGEGSRLTVL.

V gene TRBV9 combines with J gene TRBJ2-3, with 14 bases fitting TRBD2. In germline, CDR1 is SGDLS, CDR2 YYNGEE. V shed 4 bases and J 4 bases; nucleotides not matched to a gene: 11. The CDR3 is 18 residues long. CDR3 DNA sequence: TGTGCCAGCAGCCCCGCGGTAAGGACTAGCGGGAGGTCAGATACGCAGTATTTT. It specifies CASSPAVRTSGRSDTQYF.

This clone was recorded only once. V is TRBV4-1 and J is TRBJ2-1; no clear D gene. V shed 1 base and J shed 6 bases, with 13 bases lying between them. This CDR3 has 15 residues. The germline gives CDR1 MGHRA, CDR2 YSYEKL. CDR3 protein: CASSQGRAPSNEQFF. The CDR3 coding sequence is TGCGCCAGCAGCCAAGGAAGGGCCCCGTCCAATGAGCAGTTCTTC.

The V and J genes are TRBV7-8 and TRBJ2-1, with D possibly called TRBD1 or TRBD2 (5 bases each). This CDR3 is built from 11 residues. Germline values: CDR1 SGHVS, CDR2 FQNEAQ. CDR3 nucleotides: TGTGCGGTCGGGGCCACAAATGAGCAGTTCTTC. Translated: CAVGATNEQFF.

The rearrangement uses TRBV7-2 and TRBJ1-1; D is unresolved. Germline V gene data show CDR1 as SGHTA and CDR2 as FQGNSA. Trimming removed 5 bases at V and 6 bases at J, with 16 bases between. The length of the CDR3 is 14 residues. The CDR3 here is CASSAVLASPEAFF. The CDR3 DNA is TGTGCCAGCAGCGCAGTATTGGCATCCCCTGAAGCTTTCTTT.

This chain connects TRBV7-2 to TRBJ2-5; D is uncertain. CDR3 length: 14 amino acids. The germline V gene encodes CDR1 SGHTA and CDR2 FQGNSA. V was pared by 0 bases and J by 5 bases, with 10 bases between. The CDR3 protein is CASSLAGSGETQYF. Written as DNA, the CDR3 is TGTGCCAGCAGCTTAGCGGGATCTGGGGAGACCCAGTACTTC.

This chain joins TRBV5-4 and TRBJ2-5; tentative D call: TRBD2 (6 bases). CDR1 and CDR2 from the germline V gene are SGHNT and YYREEE (reference sequence). This CDR3 has 14 residues. V gave up 0 bases and J gave up 4 bases, with 10 bases separating them. CDR3 loop: CASSLAGDAETQYF. CDR3 DNA sequence: TGTGCCAGCAGCTTGGCGGGAGACGCAGAGACCCAGTACTTC. The variable domain in full, with the rest retrieved from reference TRBV5-4 and TRBJ2-5, is ETGVTQSPTHLIKTRGQQVTLRCSSQSGHNTVSWYQQALGQGPQFIFQYYREEENGRGNFPPRFSGLQFPNYSSELNVNALELDDSALYLCASSLAGDAETQYFGPGTRLLVL.

The chain employs TRBV30 and TRBJ1-5, with TRBD1 as a possible D gene (6 bases). This CDR3 has 16 amino acids. Germline-derived CDR1 and CDR2 are GTSNPN and SVGIG (reference sequence). V shed 2 bases and J shed 2 bases, with 16 bases lying between them. CDR3 coding DNA: TGTGCCTGGAGTTTAGACCGGGACACCCGCAATCAGCCCCAGCATTTT. Protein: CAWSLDRDTRNQPQHF.

The J gene is TRBJ2-1, the V gene TRBV5-3, with TRBD2 identical over 14 bases. TRBV5-3 is an ORF for which the function is uncertain. There are 16 residues in the CDR3. The junction had 9 bases not matched to a gene; V was cut back by 4 bases and J by 9 bases. The CDR3 spells CARSRGTSGRSGEQFF. CDR3 sequence (DNA): TGTGCCAGAAGCAGAGGGACTAGCGGGAGATCGGGTGAGCAGTTCTTC.

The CDR3 nucleotides read TGCGCCAGCAGCTTGGGAGACCGGACGGGCTCCTACGAGCAGTACTTC. Residues: CASSLGDRTGSYEQYF. The gene calls are TRBV5-1 and TRBJ2-7; D not resolved. This CDR3 comprises 16 residues. Trimming cost V 0 bases and J 0 bases, with 13 bases left between them. Germline lookup yields CDR1 SGHRS and CDR2 YFSETQ.

V usage is TRBV28 and J usage is TRBJ2-7; D is perhaps TRBD2 (6 bases). The CDR3 extends over 13 amino acids. Trimming removed 1 base at V and 3 bases at J, with 7 bases between. CDR1 is MDHEN, CDR2 SYDVKM, per germline. CDR3 nucleotides: TGTGCCAGCAGTTTATTGGGGGGCTACGAGCAGTACTTC. This codes for CASSLLGGYEQYF.

The chain combines TRBV28 with TRBJ1-1; 11 bases fit TRBD1. The germline V gene encodes CDR1 MDHEN and CDR2 SYDVKM. The CDR3 extends over 15 amino acids. J lost 5 bases, V lost 5 bases, and 7 bases had no gene match. CDR3 coding DNA: TGTGCCAGCAGTCCCGCGGACAGGGGGCATACTGAAGCTTTCTTT. It yields the protein CASSPADRGHTEAFF.

The V gene is TRBV5-1, the J gene TRBJ2-1; TRBD1 matches at 9 bases. Germline lookup yields CDR1 SGHRS and CDR2 YFSETQ. The V and J ends lost 4 bases and 6 bases, in that order; junction bases with no gene match: 11. This CDR3 is built from 16 residues. The CDR3 DNA sequence: TGCGCCAGCAGCGGACCCGGGACAGGGCTTGGCAATGAGCAGTTCTTC. This translates into CASSGPGTGLGNEQFF.

The genes are TRBV2 and TRBJ2-1; 7 nucleotides align to TRBD2. CDR3 size: 15 residues. V lost 5 bases to trimming and J lost 0 bases; unmatched junction nucleotides: 4. Germline CDR1 is SNHLY and CDR2 is FYNNEI. The CDR3 DNA reads as TGTGCCAGCAGTAGTTCGGGAGGCTCCTACAATGAGCAGTTCTTC. Protein: CASSSSGGSYNEQFF. Based on the CDR3 plus reference TRBV2 and TRBJ2-1, the full variable domain is EPEVTQTPSHQVTQMGQEVILRCVPISNHLYFYWYRQILGQKVEFLVSFYNNEISEKSEIFDDQFSVERPDGSNFTLKIRSTKLEDSAMYFCASSSSGGSYNEQFFGPGTRLTVL.

This clone showed up just a few times. The chain carries TRBV5-4 and TRBJ1-4, with no clear D. The CDR3 has 15 residues. CDR1 is SGHNT, CDR2 YYREEE, per germline (reference sequence). V lost 5 bases and J 0 bases, leaving 11 bases between the germline ends. The CDR3 bases are TGTGCCAGCAGTGAGGGATTTGCAACTAATGAAAAACTGTTTTTT. Protein: CASSEGFATNEKLFF. Supplemented by reference TRBV5-4 and TRBJ1-4, the full variable domain reads ETGVTQSPTHLIKTRGQQVTLRCSSQSGHNTVSWYQQALGQGPQFIFQYYREEENGRGNFPPRFSGLQFPNYSSELNVNALELDDSALYLCASSEGFATNEKLFFGSGTQLSVL.

The V call is TRBV28, the J call TRBJ2-5; TRBD2 matches at 11 bases. This CDR3 is built from 15 residues. The trim removed 6 bases at V and 5 bases at J, leaving 8 bases unmatched. Per germline, CDR1 MDHEN and CDR2 SYDVKM. CDR3 protein: CASSHLAGGGETQYF. The CDR3 DNA reads as TGTGCCAGCAGCCATCTAGCGGGAGGAGGGGAGACCCAGTACTTC.